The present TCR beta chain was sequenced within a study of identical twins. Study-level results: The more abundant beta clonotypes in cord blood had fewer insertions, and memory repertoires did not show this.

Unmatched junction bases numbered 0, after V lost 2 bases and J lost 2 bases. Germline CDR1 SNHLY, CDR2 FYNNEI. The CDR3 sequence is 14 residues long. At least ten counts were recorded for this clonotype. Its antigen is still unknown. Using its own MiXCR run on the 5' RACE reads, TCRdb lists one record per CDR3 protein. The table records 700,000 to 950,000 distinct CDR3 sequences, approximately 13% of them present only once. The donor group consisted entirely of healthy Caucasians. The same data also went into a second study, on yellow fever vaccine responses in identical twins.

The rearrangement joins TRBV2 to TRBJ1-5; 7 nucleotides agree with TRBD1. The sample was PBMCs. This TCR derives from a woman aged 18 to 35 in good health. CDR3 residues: CASSEQGGNQPQHF. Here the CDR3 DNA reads TGTGCCAGCAGTGAACAGGGGGGCAATCAGCCCCAGCATTTT.